This TCR beta chain was recorded in a study of OX40 agonist ivuxolimab in advanced cancers. Study-wide context: Patients received ivuxolimab, an agonistic anti-OX40 (CD134) antibody.

Overall study findings and caveats: Within 6 weeks, CD4+ and CD8+ blood T cells expanded clonally at 0.1 to 3.0 mg/kg. Some nonresponders additionally presented with little normalized T-cell clonal expansion.

Some clones are missing from TCRdb's copy, which holds only in-frame ones; the method was immunoSEQ multiplex PCR. The table includes about 58,000 clones, around 84% detected once. About this clone: The target antigen is unknown.

The CDR3 extends over 15 amino acids. With V trimmed by 7 bases and J by 1 base, 4 bases remained unmatched. The germline CDR1 and CDR2 sequences are LNHDA and SQIVND (reference sequence). The TCR sequence derives from an adult with an advanced solid tumor such as melanoma, head and neck, liver or kidney cancer. This chain uses TRBV19 with TRBJ2-2, with 9 bases identical to TRBD1. Sequencing used CD4+ or CD8+ T cells sorted from blood, obtained in a trial of the OX40 agonist ivuxolimab. CDR3 sequence (DNA): TGTGCCAGTACTACGACAGGGGGGAACACCGGGGAGCTGTTTTTT. It yields the protein CASTTTGGNTGELFF.